The 25 T cell receptor beta chains below were found in one sample sequenced in a study of blood T cell repertoires in COVID-19. Assay: immunoSEQ multiplex PCR; the TCRdb copy retains only in-frame clones and omits some. The table lists around 300,000 clones, 83% of them singletons, with 8% to 10% in the top ten. Sequenced input: peripheral blood. These receptors originate from a woman aged 45-65 years who had recovered from COVID-19.

This clone was detected once. CDR3 nucleotides: TGCGCCAGCAGCGAGAGACAGGGAGATATTGAGACCCAGTACTTC. Translation: CASSERQGDIETQYF. The chain has TRBV5-1 and TRBJ2-5; the match to TRBD1 covers 7 bases. This CDR3 has 15 residues. The germline V gene encodes CDR1 SGHRS and CDR2 YFSETQ. V was pared by 4 bases and J by 5 bases, with 11 bases of the junction left unmatched.

The sample holds one count of this clone. The chain uses TRBV12-3 or TRBV12-4 and TRBJ2-3, with no clear D. Between the trimmed V and J ends, which lost 7 bases and 2 bases, there was a span of 10 bases. The CDR3 is 13 residues long. The CDR3 protein is CASTPRATDTQYF. For the CDR3, the DNA is TGTGCCAGCACCCCGCGTGCCACAGATACGCAGTATTTT.

The chain joins TRBV7-3 to TRBJ2-7, with 9 nucleotides matching TRBD1. Germline CDR1 is SGHTA and CDR2 is FQGTGA. The CDR3 is made up of 13 amino acids. Unmatched junction bases numbered 5, after V lost 5 bases and J lost 6 bases. For the CDR3, the DNA is TGTGCCAGCAGCCCACAGGGGGCCGGCGAGCAGTACTTC. It encodes CASSPQGAGEQYF.

This rearrangement joins TRBV7-2 to TRBJ1-1; possible D gene TRBD1, 5 bases. Germline lookup yields CDR1 SGHTA and CDR2 FQGNSA. Trimming stripped 2 bases from V and 3 bases from J, with 13 bases between. The CDR3 has 15 amino acids. CDR3 protein: CASSLNGAPYTEAFF. The CDR3 DNA reads TGTGCCAGCAGCTTAAATGGGGCCCCCTACACTGAAGCTTTCTTT.

The chain links TRBV7-3 to TRBJ2-5, with 8 bases lining up with TRBD1. The V gene end was trimmed by 5 bases and the J gene end by 0 bases; junction bases not matched to a gene: 8. The V gene's germline CDR1 is SGHTA and CDR2 FQGTGA. CDR3 length: 16 residues. CDR3 residues: CASSLSGGANQETQYF. The CDR3 nucleotides read TGTGCCAGCAGCCTCTCAGGGGGCGCGAACCAAGAGACCCAGTACTTC.

The V gene is TRBV6-5, the J gene TRBJ2-3; D might be TRBD2 (5 bases). Germline V gene sequence: CDR1 MNHEY, CDR2 SVGAGI. This CDR3 is 16 amino acids long. V lost 0 bases and J 5 bases, leaving 15 bases between the germline ends. The DNA for the CDR3 is TGTGCCAGCAGTTACTCGATGCCCCATCGGGGAGATACGCAGTATTTT. Amino acid sequence: CASSYSMPHRGDTQYF.

This chain links TRBV4-3 with TRBJ1-5; D remains unclear. V was pared by 2 bases and J by 6 bases, with 14 bases between. The CDR3 loop spans 15 amino acids. Germline CDR1 and CDR2: LGHNA and YSLEER. The CDR3 region has the DNA TGCGCCAGCAGCCAAACTCCCGGGGAGGGTCAGCCCCAGCATTTT. Translated: CASSQTPGEGQPQHF.

The chain combines TRBV30 with TRBJ2-6; TRBD2 might be the D (5 bases). Germline CDR1 is GTSNPN and CDR2 is SVGIG (reference sequence). Trimming took 2 bases from V and 0 from J, leaving 8 bases between them. The CDR3 length is 15 residues. The CDR3 spells CAWSSGSSGANVLTF. CDR3 coding DNA: TGTGCCTGGAGTTCTGGGAGCTCTGGGGCCAACGTCCTGACTTTC.

This chain links TRBV7-3 with TRBJ2-5; possible D gene TRBD2, 6 bases. V shed 4 bases and J shed 1 base, with 13 bases lying between them. Germline loops: CDR1 SGHTA, CDR2 FQGTGA. This CDR3 has 15 residues. This chain's CDR3 is CASSSGRGTQETQYF. In DNA, the CDR3 is TGTGCCAGCAGCTCGGGTCGCGGGACCCAAGAGACCCAGTACTTC.

The chain joins TRBV19 to TRBJ2-7; 11 nucleotides agree with TRBD2. The ends lost 5 bases at V and 1 base at J; junction bases unmatched: 7. Germline V gene lookup returns CDR1 LNHDA and CDR2 SQIVND (reference sequence). The CDR3 totals 16 residues. In DNA form, the CDR3 reads TGTGCCAGTAGTCCTGGGACTAGCGGTATATCCTACGAGCAGTACTTC. Translating it yields CASSPGTSGISYEQYF.

This clone was picked up a small number of times. The chain links TRBV28 to TRBJ2-1; 12 bases are a match to TRBD2. The V gene end was trimmed by 3 bases and the J gene end by 1 base; junction bases not matched to a gene: 7. In germline, CDR1 is MDHEN, CDR2 SYDVKM. CDR3 length equals 18 residues. Here the CDR3 DNA reads TGTGCCAGCAGTTTCCCTCGGACTAGCGGGGTTTCCTACAATGAGCAGTTCTTC. Its protein product is CASSFPRTSGVSYNEQFF. Full variable domain (rest looked up from reference TRBV28 and TRBJ2-1): DVKVTQSSRYLVKRTGEKVFLECVQDMDHENMFWYRQDPGLGLRLIYFSYDVKMKEKGDIPEGYSVSREKKERFSLILESASTNQTSMYLCASSFPRTSGVSYNEQFFGPGTRLTVL.

This sequence joins TRBV28 and TRBJ2-5; 12 bases align to TRBD1. Germline V gene sequence: CDR1 MDHEN, CDR2 SYDVKM. CDR3 size: 15 residues. The V segment lost 5 bases and the J segment 5 bases; nucleotides outside the gene matches: 6. CDR3 coding DNA: TGTGCCAGCAGTCCGGGACAGGGGGCGCCTGAGACCCAGTACTTC. This codes for CASSPGQGAPETQYF.

The table lists this clone with a few counts. The chain is built from TRBV3-1 (or the pseudogene TRBV3-2) and TRBJ1-1; D unresolved. Trimming took off 0 bases at V and 2 bases at J, with 7 bases between the two ends. The CDR3 has 14 amino acids. CDR1 and CDR2 from the germline V gene are LGHDT and YNNKEL (reference sequence). The CDR3 nucleotides are TGTGCCAGCAGCCAAGATAAACAAAACACTGAAGCTTTCTTT. It encodes CASSQDKQNTEAFF.

This clone was picked up one time. The rearrangement joins TRBV29-1 to TRBJ1-1; D is unclear. Germline CDR1 SQVTM, CDR2 ANQGSEA. V was cut by 3 bases and J by 0 bases, with 11 bases left in between. This CDR3 has 14 amino acids. The CDR3: CSVDGGPMNTEAFF. The CDR3 nucleotides read TGCAGCGTTGACGGAGGACCTATGAACACTGAAGCTTTCTTT.

The chain is built from TRBV24-1 and TRBJ1-5, with D maybe TRBD1 (5 bases). The CDR3 has 15 residues. Trimming stripped 8 bases from V and 0 bases from J, with 13 bases between. Germline lookup yields CDR1 KGHDR and CDR2 SFDVKD. Written as DNA, the CDR3 is TGTGCCACCAATCGGGGGTTTCGTAGCAATCAGCCCCAGCATTTT. Its translation: CATNRGFRSNQPQHF.

The genes are TRBV10-2 and TRBJ1-2; D is ambiguous. The CDR3 has 11 residues. CDR1 and CDR2 from the germline V gene are WSHSY and SAAADI. Trimming pared 4 bases from V and 8 bases from J, leaving 8 bases between. The CDR3 protein is CASSGSEGYTF. The CDR3, as DNA: TGCGCCAGCAGTGGTTCGGAGGGCTACACCTTC.

V is TRBV29-1 and J is TRBJ1-2; TRBD1 aligns across 8 bases. This CDR3 has 13 amino acids. CDR1 is SQVTM and CDR2 is ANQGSEA in the germline V gene. The V gene end was trimmed by 0 bases and the J gene end by 13 bases; junction bases not matched to a gene: 10. CDR3 DNA: TGCAGCGTTGAAGATCTCTCGGGGACAGGCGCCACCTTC. It translates to CSVEDLSGTGATF.

Within the sample, this clone is medium-sized (0.01 to 0.1%). The V gene is TRBV7-2, the J gene TRBJ2-7, with a weak D call TRBD2 (7 bases). Germline CDR1 reads SGHTA; CDR2 reads FQGNSA. V was cut by 1 base and J by 5 bases, with 9 bases left in between. The length of the CDR3 is 13 residues. This CDR3 reads CASSLEGGDEQYF. The CDR3 DNA follows: TGTGCCAGCAGCTTAGAGGGGGGGGACGAGCAGTACTTC. Supplemented by reference TRBV7-2 and TRBJ2-7, the full variable domain reads GAGVSQSPSNKVTEKGKDVELRCDPISGHTALYWYRQSLGQGLEFLIYFQGNSAPDKSGLPSDRFSAERTGGSVSTLTIQRTQQEDSAVYLCASSLEGGDEQYFGPGTRLTVT.

There are a few counts of this clone. The chain employs TRBV4-3 and TRBJ1-6, with TRBD1 matching 8 bases. The CDR3 is 21 residues long. The ends lost 0 bases at V and 6 bases at J; junction bases unmatched: 19. Germline CDR1 is LGHNA and CDR2 is YSLEER. CDR3 sequence: CASSQERRTGKHASFNSPLHF. CDR3 coding DNA: TGCGCCAGCAGCCAAGAACGTCGGACAGGGAAACATGCTAGCTTTAATTCACCCCTCCACTTT.

The chain carries TRBV9 and TRBJ1-5, with D perhaps matching TRBD1 (6 bases). This CDR3 has 13 residues. The V end was cut by 7 bases, the J end by 4 bases, with 12 bases between. Germline-derived CDR1 and CDR2 are SGDLS and YYNGEE. Here the CDR3 reads CASRTGPNQPQHF. CDR3 nucleotides: TGTGCCAGCCGAACAGGGCCGAATCAGCCCCAGCATTTT.

The chain is built from TRBV2 and TRBJ1-1; D unclear. Germline CDR1 reads SNHLY; CDR2 reads FYNNEI. The CDR3 totals 14 residues. V gave up 4 bases and J gave up 0 bases, with 9 bases separating them. This chain's CDR3 is CASSVRSLNTEAFF. Here the CDR3 DNA reads TGTGCCAGCAGTGTTCGGAGTTTGAACACTGAAGCTTTCTTT.

V usage is TRBV4-3 and J usage is TRBJ1-4; a possible D gene is TRBD1 (5 bases). Trimming left V 0 bases short and J 10 bases short, with 9 bases between. Germline assignment: CDR1 LGHNA and CDR2 YSLEER. This CDR3 region has 13 residues. This chain's CDR3 is CASSQDGGGKLFF. In DNA, the CDR3 is TGCGCCAGCAGCCAAGACGGGGGTGGAAAACTGTTTTTT.

The V call is TRBV27, the J call TRBJ2-1; D is undetermined. The CDR3 is 12 residues long. Germline lookup yields CDR1 MNHEY and CDR2 SMNVEV (reference sequence). Deletions cut 8 bases from V and 7 bases from J, with 12 bases between. CDR3 coding DNA: TGTGCCAGCCATTCACTAAGGAATGAGCAGTTCTTC. Translated, it gives CASHSLRNEQFF.

CDR3 bases: TGTGCCAGCAGCCAGCAGGGAGATACGCAGTATTTT. Protein: CASSQQGDTQYF. This sequence joins TRBV7-3 and TRBJ2-3, with a weak D call TRBD1 (5 bases). The V and J ends lost 5 bases and 5 bases respectively, with 8 bases between them. Germline CDR1 reads SGHTA; CDR2 reads FQGTGA. This CDR3 has 12 amino acids.

The chain is built from TRBV10-1 and TRBJ2-1; D ambiguous. Looked up from germline, CDR1 is WNHNN and CDR2 is SYGVQD (reference sequence). V lost 10 bases, J lost 5 bases, and 9 bases lay in between. There are 11 residues in the CDR3. The CDR3 sequence is CATVEDNEQFF. The CDR3 DNA is TGCGCCACCGTAGAAGACAATGAGCAGTTCTTC.